A selection of T cell receptor beta chains follows, all from one sample in a study of CD8 T cells in Susac syndrome. TCRdb analysed the immunoSEQ multiplex PCR reads with MiXCR anew, one entry per CDR3 protein. The table has over 140,000 distinct CDR3 sequences, around 95% seen once. Sequencing was carried out using CD4+ T cells from PBMCs. These receptors came from a human donor with Susac syndrome. Each CDR3 is given with its conserved first and last residue. D genes are given only for firm matches.

V gene,J gene,D gene,CDR3 protein
TRBV6-2/TRBV6-3,TRBJ2-7,NA,CASKSSGLLYEQYF
TRBV5-6,TRBJ1-1,NA,CASSWEHRGTEAFF
TRBV29-1,TRBJ2-3,NA,CSVEIPRGNTDTQYF
TRBV5-6,TRBJ2-7,TRBD2,CASTPLRRGVREQYF
TRBV29-1,TRBJ2-5,TRBD1,CSVRTGTGGRETQYF
TRBV4-2,TRBJ2-1,TRBD2,CASSRASGSGNEQFF
TRBV9,TRBJ2-7,NA,CASSVGASYEQYF
TRBV30,TRBJ2-5,TRBD2,CAWSVLGGSLETQYF
TRBV7-9,TRBJ1-5,NA,CASSPLGQVGQPQHF
TRBV5-4,TRBJ1-2,NA,CASSLRRARYTF
TRBV4-3,TRBJ1-2,TRBD1,CASSRPGQDYGYTF
TRBV6-5,TRBJ2-7,TRBD1,CASSKGAGVKYEQYF
TRBV7-2,TRBJ2-5,TRBD2,CASSSARLASETQYF
TRBV20-1,TRBJ2-2,NA,CSARGSGGELFF
TRBV9,TRBJ2-5,NA,CASSVDSRETQYF
TRBV2,TRBJ2-2,NA,CASRAGTTGELFF
TRBV25-1,TRBJ1-2,NA,CASRATETGNGYTF
TRBV5-1,TRBJ2-2,TRBD1,CASSTLTGAGELFF
TRBV15,TRBJ2-1,TRBD2,CATSRPTSGVGNEQFF
TRBV30,TRBJ2-7,NA,CAFWNDLSYEQYF
TRBV30,TRBJ2-1,NA,CAWSVRGAEQFF
TRBV28,TRBJ2-5,TRBD2,CASSFSSGGALGTQYF
TRBV30,TRBJ1-2,NA,CAWSVSWRSNGYTF
TRBV20-1,TRBJ2-1,NA,CSANTWPARGEQFF
TRBV12-3/TRBV12-4,TRBJ2-1,TRBD2,CASSFPWGGSSYNEQFF
TRBV18,TRBJ2-7,NA,CASSPLVDEQYF
TRBV28,TRBJ1-5,TRBD1,CASRPRFRTGSSQPQHF
TRBV28,TRBJ1-2,NA,CASSLDRTPAGYGYTF
TRBV12-5,TRBJ2-1,TRBD2,CASGLDLAVNEQFF
TRBV6-1,TRBJ2-1,NA,CASSEYGRVEQFF
TRBV14,TRBJ1-2,NA,CASSRLGWQENGYTF
TRBV24-1,TRBJ1-1,TRBD1,CASPTGSNTEAFF
TRBV20-1,TRBJ2-5,NA,CSARDSASRETQYF
TRBV6-6,TRBJ2-5,NA,CASRDETQYF
TRBV14,TRBJ1-1,NA,CASSQDLQGTEAFF
TRBV20-1,TRBJ2-4,TRBD2,CSATGLAGGAKNIQYF
TRBV20-1,TRBJ1-2,NA,CSAPGKETIYGYTF
TRBV20-1,TRBJ2-6,NA,CSARDSTSGANVLTF
TRBV9,TRBJ1-5,TRBD1,CASSVSGTANQPQHF
TRBV20-1,TRBJ1-2,TRBD1,CSAPGQGAGGYTF
TRBV20-1,TRBJ2-2,TRBD2,CSAPPAAGAGGELFF
TRBV5-4,TRBJ2-5,NA,CASSFGSQETQYF
TRBV4-1,TRBJ2-1,NA,CASSQAGEATQFF
TRBV15,TRBJ1-6,NA,CATSRTGTQGSPLHF
TRBV2,TRBJ1-2,NA,CASSEVNYGYTF
TRBV9,TRBJ2-5,NA,CASSVPGQETQYF
TRBV16,TRBJ1-2,NA,CASSPGEEGYTF
TRBV9,TRBJ2-3,NA,CASSVAETSFGTDTQYF